What follows is one T cell receptor beta chain and its context. This clonotype was observed a few times. Its antigen is unknown. The junction differs from germline at one of its ends, possibly a read error. Spanning cysteine to phenylalanine, the CDR3 consists of 18 amino acids. The sequence is cut down to CDR3 DNA, 54 bases in frame from base 1. This specimen belongs to a study of T-cell reconstitution after alpha-beta-depleted transplantation in children (dated by TCRdb to 2016 to 2017). About the investigation overall: Using TCR repertoire profiling, the study quantitatively followed how T-cell immune reconstitution unfolded in children after TCRalphabeta/CD19-depleted allogeneic hematopoietic cell transplantation.

Libraries were prepared through PCR. Sequencing instrument: Illumina HiSeq 2500. TCR libraries were prepared with molecular barcoding, using unique molecular identifiers to normalize TCRbeta repertoire quantification. TCRdb passed the public sequencing reads through fastp at Q25 and MiXCR, retaining productive beta sequences. Rows merge per CDR3 protein into single entries with the most common DNA and genes. The sample table records approximately 590,000 distinct CDR3 sequences; under 12% of these occur just once. The ten largest clones take up approximately 4.1% of the sample. Rearrangement joined TRBV12-3 or TRBV12-4 to TRBJ2-1; TRBD2 lines up with 8 middle nucleotides. The source of this sequence is a human donor who donated a stem cell graft to a child with acute myeloid leukemia. The material sequenced was PBMCs from the stem cell graft donor, taken from the stem cell graft. DNA sequence: TGTGCCATCAGTTTAGCTTCGGTGGCGGGAGGTTGGATGAATGAGCAGTTCTTC. Translated, this gives CAISLASVAGGWMNEQFF.